Listed below are T cell receptor beta chains from one sample, sequenced in a study of T cells after yellow fever vaccination. TCRdb itself ran the 5' RACE reads through MiXCR, one entry per CDR3 protein. There are 42,000 or so distinct CDR3 sequences in the sample; 6.8% occur only once, and around 16% lies in the top ten. The sample in question was CD8+ T cells not binding an NS4B(214-222) dextramer, sorted from PBMCs, obtained 45 days after the yellow fever booster vaccination. These receptor sequences come from a man younger than 45 who received the YFV17D yellow fever vaccine. Each CDR3 is given with its conserved first and last residue. A D gene is named only where the DNA matches it firmly. Clone size is stated in some rows and not others, as once, few, many or a class when expanded.

j_gene | abundance | v_gene | d_gene | CDR3aa | CDR3nt
TRBJ1-2 | many | TRBV12-3/TRBV12-4 | TRBD1 | CASTEGAGGYTF | TGTGCCAGCACGGAGGGGGCGGGTGGCTACACCTTC
TRBJ2-1 | many | TRBV11-2 | - | CASSSLTTTEEQFF | TGTGCCAGCAGCTCACTTACTACGACGGAGGAGCAGTTCTTC
TRBJ2-5 | many | TRBV28 | - | CASSTIKGLETQYF | TGTGCCAGCAGCACCATCAAGGGCTTAGAGACCCAGTACTTC
TRBJ2-7 | many | TRBV6-1 | TRBD2 | CASSPSSGSIHEQYF | TGTGCCAGCAGCCCATCCAGCGGGAGCATCCACGAGCAGTACTTC
TRBJ2-2 | many | TRBV4-3 | TRBD2 | CASSDGTSITGELFF | TGCGCCAGCAGCGACGGGACTAGTATCACCGGGGAGCTGTTTTTT
TRBJ2-7 | many | TRBV27 | TRBD1 | CASSSGQGASYEQYF | TGTGCCAGCAGTTCGGGACAGGGGGCCTCCTACGAGCAGTACTTC
TRBJ2-3 | many | TRBV7-8 | TRBD2 | CASSHPTSAASTDTQYF | TGTGCCAGCAGCCACCCCACTAGCGCAGCTAGCACAGATACGCAGTATTTT
TRBJ1-5 | many | TRBV25-1 | - | CASSDQGLKQPQHF | TGTGCCAGCAGTGATCAGGGTCTGAAGCAGCCCCAGCATTTT
TRBJ2-7 | many | TRBV12-3/TRBV12-4 | - | CASSPVDWGSYEQYF | TGTGCCAGCAGCCCCGTGGACTGGGGCTCCTACGAGCAGTACTTC
TRBJ2-3 | many | TRBV29-1 | - | CSARGLSGTDTQYF | TGCAGCGCCCGGGGCTTATCTGGGACAGATACGCAGTATTTT
TRBJ1-1 | many | TRBV11-2 | - | CASSLDHLEAFF | TGTGCCAGCAGCTTAGATCACCTTGAAGCTTTCTTT
TRBJ2-7 | few | TRBV20-1 | - | CSVYSAAYEQYF | TGCAGTGTATACAGTGCCGCCTACGAGCAGTACTTC
TRBJ2-3 | many | TRBV6-4 | TRBD2 | CASSDGRASTDTQYF | TGTGCCAGCAGTGACGGGAGGGCTAGCACAGATACGCAGTATTTT
TRBJ2-1 | many | TRBV19 | TRBD2 | CASSILAGRNEQFF | TGTGCCAGTAGTATTCTAGCGGGACGGAATGAGCAGTTCTTC
TRBJ2-3 | many | TRBV10-1 | - | CASSEARITDTQYF | TGCGCCAGCAGTGAAGCCCGGATCACAGATACGCAGTATTTT
TRBJ2-1 | - | TRBV20-1 | TRBD2 | CSATNLLAGGPNEQFF | TGCAGTGCTACTAACTTACTAGCGGGAGGGCCTAATGAGCAGTTCTTC
TRBJ1-4 | many | TRBV23-1 | - | CASSIQAPAEGGEKLFF | TGCGCCAGCAGTATACAAGCCCCCGCGGAGGGTGGAGAAAAACTGTTTTTT
TRBJ2-1 | many | TRBV24-1 | TRBD1 | CATSDPGQGADEQFF | TGTGCCACCAGTGACCCGGGACAGGGAGCAGATGAGCAGTTCTTC
TRBJ2-7 | many | TRBV29-1 | - | CSVVGQISYEQYF | TGCAGCGTTGTAGGACAGATCTCCTACGAGCAGTACTTC
TRBJ1-2 | many | TRBV9 | - | CASSVNRNYGYTF | TGTGCCAGCAGCGTAAACAGGAACTATGGCTACACCTTC
TRBJ1-1 | many | TRBV30 | - | CAWSSGAEAFF | TGTGCCTGGAGTTCTGGGGCTGAAGCTTTCTTT
TRBJ1-5 | many | TRBV12-3/TRBV12-4 | - | CASSLVADQPQHF | TGTGCCAGCAGTTTAGTGGCGGATCAGCCCCAGCATTTT
TRBJ2-7 | many | TRBV12-3/TRBV12-4 | - | CASSSFGPTEQYF | TGTGCCAGCAGTTCTTTTGGGCCCACCGAGCAGTACTTC
TRBJ2-5 | few | TRBV7-2 | TRBD2 | CASSLARGGRTETQYF | TGTGCCAGCAGCTTAGCGCGCGGGGGGCGCACTGAGACCCAGTACTTC
TRBJ2-1 | many | TRBV19 | TRBD2 | CASGRASGSNNEQFF | TGTGCCAGCGGTCGAGCTAGCGGGAGTAACAATGAGCAGTTCTTC
TRBJ2-7 | many | TRBV12-3/TRBV12-4 | TRBD2 | CASSLAGLALPGYF | TGTGCCAGCAGCCTAGCGGGACTAGCTTTACCCGGGTACTTC
TRBJ2-7 | - | TRBV12-3/TRBV12-4 | - | CASSLDHEQYF | TGTGCCAGCAGTTTAGACCATGAGCAGTACTTC
TRBJ2-7 | many | TRBV7-2 | - | CASSSWTDSYEQYF | TGTGCCAGCAGCTCCTGGACAGACTCCTACGAGCAGTACTTC
TRBJ1-5 | many | TRBV15 | - | CATSRGVNQPQHF | TGTGCCACCAGTCGGGGGGTGAATCAGCCCCAGCATTTT
TRBJ1-2 | many | TRBV4-3 | - | CASSQELEAGYTF | TGCGCCAGCAGCCAAGAGTTGGAAGCGGGCTACACCTTC
TRBJ2-5 | - | TRBV6-5 | TRBD2 | CASSLLAGGQETQYF | TGTGCCAGCAGTTTACTAGCGGGGGGACAAGAGACCCAGTACTTC
TRBJ2-7 | many | TRBV6-6 | - | CASSYPSNEQYF | TGTGCCAGCAGTTACCCCTCTAACGAGCAGTACTTC
TRBJ2-1 | few | TRBV6-5 | - | CASSYSTASRQFF | TGTGCCAGCAGTTACTCCACAGCTTCCAGGCAGTTCTTC
TRBJ2-3 | many | TRBV7-3 | - | CASSFMTTDTQYF | TGTGCCAGCAGCTTTATGACTACAGATACGCAGTATTTT
TRBJ1-2 | few | TRBV5-6 | - | CASSLGLGYGYTF | TGTGCCAGCAGCTTGGGACTGGGCTATGGCTACACCTTC
TRBJ2-1 | many | TRBV7-9 | - | CASSLAEPPLNEQFF | TGTGCCAGCAGCTTAGCGGAGCCTCCTCTCAATGAGCAGTTCTTC